The 26 T cell receptor beta chains in this list originate from one sample, sequenced in a study of blood T cells in healthy people across ages. A sample-barcoded 5' primer and a J-beta primer mix were used in a second PCR of about 6 to 12 cycles. TCRdb recomputed calls from the 5' RACE reads with MiXCR, one row per CDR3 protein. This sample has 800,000 to 950,000 distinct CDR3 sequences, with around 29% found just once. The data were also submitted as part of a second study, on T cells of mothers and their children.

The sample consisted of blood. Every receptor here comes from a woman aged 40 to 50 in good health.

The V call is TRBV28, the J call TRBJ1-4; D uncertain. Between the trimmed V and J ends, which lost 5 bases and 4 bases, there was a span of 14 bases. The V gene's germline CDR1 is MDHEN and CDR2 SYDVKM. This CDR3 region has 15 residues. The CDR3 DNA reads as TGTGCCAGCAGTACTAGTTCAGGCAGTAATGAAAAACTGTTTTTT. This encodes CASSTSSGSNEKLFF.

This clonotype was seen only a few times. The CDR3 spells CSAAGETHTDTQYF. Here the CDR3 DNA reads TGCAGTGCTGCAGGGGAAACACACACAGATACGCAGTATTTT. V usage is TRBV20-1 and J usage is TRBJ2-3, with TRBD1 as a possible D gene (6 bases). This CDR3 comprises 14 residues. Germline loops: CDR1 DFQATT, CDR2 SNEGSKA (reference sequence). Trimming stripped 5 bases from V and 2 bases from J, with 14 bases between.

This clonotype came up many times. The V call is TRBV15, the J call TRBJ1-2; perhaps TRBD1 as D (5 bases). CDR1 LNHNV and CDR2 YYDKDF come from the germline V gene (reference sequence). The CDR3 consists of 16 residues. The ends were cut back, 3 bases at V and 3 bases at J, with 17 bases in the middle. CDR3 protein: CATSREVAGIDYGYTF. The DNA for the CDR3 is TGTGCCACCAGCAGGGAGGTGGCAGGGATAGACTATGGCTACACCTTC.

The V and J genes are TRBV12-3 or TRBV12-4 and TRBJ2-1, with no clear D. The ends were cut back, 3 bases at V and 4 bases at J, with 10 bases in the middle. The CDR3 length is 14 residues. The CDR3 is CASSFGNLYNEQFF. In nucleotides, the CDR3 is TGTGCCAGCAGTTTCGGAAACCTTTACAATGAGCAGTTCTTC.

In regard to this clonotype: A much larger clone differs from this one at a single base, so this may be a read error. The chain joins TRBV20-1 to TRBJ2-7; D is unresolved. The V gene lost 8 bases and the J gene lost 1 base, with 15 bases spanning the gap. The CDR3 runs 13 residues. Germline V gene sequence: CDR1 DFQATT, CDR2 SNEGSKA (reference sequence). The CDR3 sequence is CSSWTCGSYEQYF. CDR3 DNA: TGCAGTTCATGGACCTGTGGATCCTACGAGCAGTACTTC.

Many counts were recorded for this clonotype. The chain recombines TRBV9 with TRBJ2-7; D unresolved. The CDR3 runs to 14 residues. Per germline, CDR1 SGDLS and CDR2 YYNGEE. Trimming took 1 base from V and 2 from J, leaving 10 bases between them. The CDR3 spells CASSVSPGPYEQYF. The DNA for the CDR3 is TGTGCCAGCAGCGTAAGCCCCGGACCCTACGAGCAGTACTTC.

This chain connects TRBV18 to TRBJ2-7; 9 positions match TRBD1. This CDR3 has 18 amino acids. The germline V gene has CDR1 KGHSH and CDR2 LQKENI. The junction had 17 bases not matched to a gene; V was cut back by 6 bases and J by 2 bases. The CDR3 spells CASSTGGLSVSGAYEQYF. The DNA for the CDR3 is TGTGCCAGCTCTACAGGGGGCCTTTCTGTTTCGGGGGCCTACGAGCAGTACTTC.

This clonotype was detected ten times or more. This rearrangement joins TRBV12-3 or TRBV12-4 to TRBJ2-1; 11 bases align to TRBD2. With V trimmed by 6 bases and J by 8 bases, 9 bases remained unmatched. This CDR3 spans 15 amino acids. The CDR3 loop reads CASSYSGGARHEQFF. For the CDR3, the DNA is TGTGCCAGCAGCTATAGCGGGGGGGCCAGGCATGAGCAGTTCTTC.

Turning to this clonotype: Since a much larger clone is just one base distant, this may be a read error. The chain is built from TRBV28 and TRBJ2-1, with D possibly being TRBD1 or TRBD2 (6 bases each). V lost 5 bases, J lost 10 bases, and 24 bases lay in between. The germline V gene encodes CDR1 MDHEN and CDR2 SYDVKM. The CDR3 contains 16 residues. CDR3 sequence (DNA): TGTGCCAGCAGTCTGACACAGGGAACTAGCTCCTACGAGCAGTTCTTC. Encoded protein: CASSLTQGTSSYEQFF.

Comments on this clonotype: Compared with germline, one end of the junction differs, possibly owing to a read error. The chain recombines TRBV5-5 with TRBJ1-2, with D hard to call. The CDR3 is made up of 15 amino acids. Germline assignment: CDR1 SGHKS and CDR2 YYEKEE (reference sequence). The CDR3 here is CASSFRTPANYGYTF. CDR3 sequence (DNA): TGCGCCAGCAGCTTCAGGACTCCGGCTAACTATGGCTACACCTTC.

The V gene is TRBV14, the J gene TRBJ2-5; 9 bases are a match to TRBD1. This CDR3 has 17 amino acids. The germline gives CDR1 SGHDN, CDR2 FVKESK. V was pared by 0 bases and J by 5 bases, with 10 bases of the junction left unmatched. Here the CDR3 reads CASSQEARGQGWETQYF. In nucleotides, the CDR3 is TGTGCCAGCAGCCAAGAAGCCCGCGGACAGGGGTGGGAGACCCAGTACTTC.

V is TRBV20-1 and J is TRBJ2-1; the D gene is possibly TRBD1 (5 bases). The CDR3 covers 11 residues. V lost 5 bases to trimming and J lost 7 bases, with 9 bases between them. Looked up from germline, CDR1 is DFQATT and CDR2 is SNEGSKA (reference sequence). CDR3 sequence: CSAGRANEQFF. The DNA for the CDR3 is TGCAGTGCTGGCAGGGCAAATGAGCAGTTCTTC.

This clonotype appeared many times. V is TRBV27 and J is TRBJ1-2; possibly TRBD1 for D (6 bases). The CDR3 runs to 17 residues. V gave up 3 bases and J gave up 3 bases, with 20 bases separating them. The germline V gene has CDR1 MNHEY and CDR2 SMNVEV (reference sequence). In DNA form, the CDR3 reads TGTGCCAGCAGTTTGGCGGCCGTTCGTGGGGGCTACTATGGCTACACCTTC. It specifies CASSLAAVRGGYYGYTF.

In this sample, this clonotype turned up once. This chain uses TRBV27 with TRBJ2-5, with 8 bases fitting TRBD1. The J call may be mistaken, given a closer DNA end match to TRBJ2-7. This CDR3 is 14 amino acids long. Germline assignment: CDR1 MNHEY and CDR2 SMNVEV (reference sequence). CDR3 amino acids: CANRKGRGLDEQYF. CDR3 DNA sequence: TGTGCCAACAGGAAGGGCAGGGGGCTCGACGAGCAGTACTTC.

This chain links TRBV29-1 with TRBJ2-7; TRBD2 agrees at 11 bases. Germline V gene sequence: CDR1 SQVTM, CDR2 ANQGSEA. This CDR3 has 15 residues. With V trimmed by 4 bases and J by 5 bases, 10 bases remained unmatched. CDR3 DNA: TGCAGCGTTGCCTTAGCGGGAGGGCCAGCGGACGAGCAGTACTTC. Residues: CSVALAGGPADEQYF.

This clonotype has just a few counts. The gene calls are TRBV20-1 and TRBJ2-6; D call uncertain. Germline CDR1 reads DFQATT; CDR2 reads SNEGSKA (reference sequence). V lost 4 bases to trimming and J lost 1 base, with 11 bases between them. The CDR3 is 15 amino acids. The CDR3 reads CSAMFDGSGANVLTF. The CDR3 nucleotides read TGCAGTGCTATGTTCGACGGGTCTGGGGCCAACGTCCTGACTTTC.

This clonotype has only a few counts. The chain carries TRBV6-6 and TRBJ2-7; D may correspond to TRBD1 or TRBD2 (5 bases each). V was pared by 4 bases and J by 0 bases, with 13 bases between. Germline-derived CDR1 and CDR2 are MNHNY and SVGAGI (reference sequence). The CDR3 has 15 amino acids. Here the CDR3 DNA reads TGTGCCAGCAGTTCCCTCGACAGCGGCTCCTACGAGCAGTACTTC. Its translation: CASSSLDSGSYEQYF.

CDR3 DNA sequence: TGTGCCACCAGGCAAGGTTACGTCCCCGGGCGGACTAGCGAGTACAATGAGCAGTTCTTC. This encodes CATRQGYVPGRTSEYNEQFF. V usage is TRBV15 and J usage is TRBJ2-1; 9 nucleotides line up with TRBD2. The CDR3 totals 20 residues. The V gene's germline CDR1 is LNHNV and CDR2 YYDKDF (reference sequence). Unmatched junction bases numbered 22, after V lost 6 bases and J lost 4 bases.

This clonotype was seen more than once but under ten times. The rearrangement links TRBV20-1 to TRBJ1-5; D is unclear. Germline assignment: CDR1 DFQATT and CDR2 SNEGSKA (reference sequence). The V gene lost 3 bases and the J gene lost 7 bases, with 19 bases spanning the gap. This CDR3 contains 15 residues. CDR3 protein: CSARGGLSEGQPQHF. CDR3 in DNA: TGCAGTGCTAGGGGAGGACTCTCCGAAGGGCAGCCCCAGCATTTT.

This clonotype showed up just a few times. This chain connects TRBV20-1 to TRBJ2-7; D unclear. CDR1 and CDR2 from the germline V gene are DFQATT and SNEGSKA (reference sequence). Trimming pared 1 base from V and 1 base from J, leaving 11 bases between. The CDR3 contains 14 residues. The chain's CDR3 is CSARARPWSYEQYF. The CDR3, as DNA: TGCAGTGCTAGAGCCAGGCCGTGGTCCTACGAGCAGTACTTC.

The sample holds a few counts of this clonotype. J is TRBJ1-1 and V is TRBV5-1, with a possible D match to TRBD1 (6 bases). V was shortened by 2 bases and J by 3 bases, with 8 bases between the two germline ends. Germline CDR1 and CDR2: SGHRS and YFSETQ. The CDR3 runs to 13 residues. CDR3 protein: CASSFRQDTEAFF. The DNA for the CDR3 is TGCGCCAGCAGCTTCCGACAGGACACTGAAGCTTTCTTT.

This clonotype occurred many times. The chain combines TRBV24-1 with TRBJ1-5; no clear D. Trimming took off 4 bases at V and 3 bases at J, with 15 bases between the two ends. The germline V gene has CDR1 KGHDR and CDR2 SFDVKD. The CDR3 consists of 16 residues. The CDR3 sequence: CATSEKGKGNNQPQHF. The CDR3 DNA reads as TGTGCCACCAGTGAGAAGGGAAAGGGTAACAATCAGCCCCAGCATTTT.

This clonotype was recorded a few times. This chain links TRBV20-1 with TRBJ2-3; the match to TRBD1 covers 10 bases. V lost 2 bases, J lost 2 bases, and 4 bases stayed unmatched. CDR1 is DFQATT, CDR2 SNEGSKA, per germline (reference sequence). CDR3 size: 15 residues. The CDR3 here is CSARLTGGNTDTQYF. The CDR3 DNA follows: TGCAGTGCTAGATTGACAGGGGGCAACACAGATACGCAGTATTTT.

This rearrangement joins TRBV6-6 to TRBJ2-2, with D perhaps matching TRBD1 (6 bases). The CDR3 length is 13 residues. V lost 0 bases, J lost 12 bases, and 11 bases lay in between. Germline V lookup: CDR1 MNHNY, CDR2 SVGAGI (reference sequence). CDR3 DNA: TGTGCCAGCAGTTACTCGGACAGCCTACAGCTGTTTTTT. Amino acids: CASSYSDSLQLFF.

Only a few counts were recorded for this clonotype. The chain recombines TRBV12-3 or TRBV12-4 with TRBJ1-2, with 9 bases lining up with TRBD1. This CDR3 comprises 16 residues. The junction had 11 bases not matched to a gene; V was cut back by 6 bases and J by 3 bases. The chain's CDR3 is CASSHRTGQGHYGYTF. CDR3 DNA: TGTGCCAGCAGCCACCGGACGGGACAGGGCCACTATGGCTACACCTTC.

This sequence joins TRBV7-2 and TRBJ2-1; no firm D call. CDR1 is SGHTA and CDR2 is FQGNSA in the germline V gene. The germline V and J ends were trimmed by 5 bases and 7 bases, with 12 bases remaining between them. CDR3 length equals 13 residues. The CDR3 loop reads CASSLQTTNEQFF. The CDR3 nucleotides read TGTGCCAGCAGCCTACAGACCACGAATGAGCAGTTCTTC.